The 20 T cell receptor beta chains given below trace back to one sample, sequenced in a study of neurological immune-mediated disorders. TCRdb ran MiXCR on the 5' RACE reads and lists one entry per CDR3 protein. In the table there are 75,000 to 85,000 distinct CDR3 sequences, 15% to 20% of which are singletons. Sequenced sample: PBMCs. These receptor sequences come from a woman aged 40 to 55 in good health.

This clonotype was observed at least ten times. This chain links TRBV11-1 with TRBJ2-3; D may be TRBD2 (6 bases). Germline-derived CDR1 and CDR2 are SGHAT and FQDESV (reference sequence). Trimming took 5 bases from V and 5 from J, leaving 20 bases between them. The CDR3 spans 16 residues. CDR3 sequence reads: CASSPQPAGLRDTQYF. In DNA, the CDR3 is TGTGCCAGCAGCCCCCAGCCAGCGGGCCTACGAGATACGCAGTATTTT.

This clonotype was seen ten or more times. The chain joins TRBV20-1 to TRBJ1-1; 9 bases are shared with TRBD1. J gave up 1 base and V 0 bases, and 6 bases lay outside the gene matches. The CDR3 extends over 16 amino acids. The germline CDR1 and CDR2 sequences are DFQATT and SNEGSKA (reference sequence). CDR3 nucleotides: TGCAGTGCTAGAGATGGGACAGGGATTTGGAACACTGAAGCTTTCTTT. This translates into CSARDGTGIWNTEAFF.

This clonotype was seen at least ten times. The rearrangement links TRBV20-1 to TRBJ2-1; D perhaps matches TRBD1 (6 bases). Between the trimmed V and J ends, which lost 1 base and 4 bases, there was a span of 14 bases. CDR1 is DFQATT, CDR2 SNEGSKA, per germline (reference sequence). This CDR3 is 15 amino acids long. For the CDR3, the DNA is TGCAGTGCTAGAGCCCTGGGGACAACTTACAATGAGCAGTTCTTC. This codes for CSARALGTTYNEQFF.

The V gene is TRBV4-1, the J gene TRBJ1-5; tentatively, D is TRBD1 (5 bases). The CDR3 has 16 amino acids. Per the germline V gene, CDR1 is MGHRA and CDR2 is YSYEKL. Trimming stripped 0 bases from V and 2 bases from J, with 11 bases between. The CDR3 here is CASSQDGGIGNQPQHF. DNA for the CDR3: TGCGCCAGCAGCCAAGATGGGGGAATTGGCAATCAGCCCCAGCATTTT.

This clonotype was observed many times. The chain joins TRBV4-1 to TRBJ2-1; D is uncertain. The CDR3 sequence is 14 residues long. Trimming left V 6 bases short and J 8 bases short, with 17 bases between. Germline loops: CDR1 MGHRA, CDR2 YSYEKL. The CDR3 DNA sequence: TGCGCCAGCAGTCCAATGGGTGGAAAAGATGAGCAGTTCTTC. This codes for CASSPMGGKDEQFF.

Many counts were recorded for this clonotype. This CDR3 reads CASSYRGDQIYEQYF. In DNA form, the CDR3 reads TGTGCCAGCAGTTACCGGGGGGACCAAATATACGAGCAGTACTTC. The chain uses TRBV6-5 and TRBJ2-7, with 7 bases matching TRBD2. Trimming took 2 bases from V and 4 from J; bases not matched to a gene: 8. Germline assignment: CDR1 MNHEY and CDR2 SVGAGI. The CDR3 spans 15 residues.

The chain combines TRBV5-1 with TRBJ2-3; D gene uncertain. Germline CDR1 SGHRS, CDR2 YFSETQ. The CDR3 totals 14 residues. Trimming removed 3 bases at V and 0 bases at J, with 8 bases between. The CDR3: CASSSPDSTDTQYF. The CDR3 nucleotides are TGCGCCAGCAGCTCCCCGGACAGCACAGATACGCAGTATTTT.

This clonotype was found many times. The chain employs TRBV5-1 and TRBJ2-1, with D tentatively TRBD1 (5 bases). The CDR3 loop spans 13 amino acids. Trimming cost V 2 bases and J 5 bases, with 8 bases left between them. CDR1 and CDR2 (germline): SGHRS, YFSETQ. The CDR3 nucleotides are TGCGCCAGCAGCTTTACGACAGACAATGAGCAGTTCTTC. It is translated as CASSFTTDNEQFF.

The chain joins TRBV11-2 to TRBJ2-7; 7 bases align to TRBD1. The CDR3 sequence is 17 residues long. The J segment lost 5 bases and the V segment lost 5 bases, leaving 18 bases of the junction unmatched. Germline values: CDR1 SGHAT, CDR2 FQNNGV. The CDR3: CASSTNHRGHQWDEQYV. CDR3 DNA sequence: TGTGCCAGCAGCACAAACCACAGGGGCCACCAGTGGGACGAGCAGTACGTC.

This clonotype was recorded many times. This chain links TRBV20-1 with TRBJ2-5; maybe TRBD1 (7 bases). This CDR3 is 15 amino acids long. Germline V gene sequence: CDR1 DFQATT, CDR2 SNEGSKA (reference sequence). The V end lost 0 bases, the J end lost 7 bases, and 18 bases lay between the germline ends. CDR3 bases: TGCAGTGCTAGAGAGGGGGGTAGGGGGCAGGGGACCCAGTACTTC. It encodes CSAREGGRGQGTQYF.

Many counts were recorded for this clonotype. The chain is built from TRBV21-1 and TRBJ1-1; the D call TRBD1 from the table was never checked on the DNA. TRBV21-1 is annotated as a pseudogene. The CDR3 is made up of 17 amino acids. CDR3 coding DNA: TGTGCCAGCAGCAGCAAAGAAGGGACAGGAAAGGTGGCTGAAGCTTTCTTT. It codes for CASSSKEGTGKVAEAFF.

This clonotype was seen ten or more times. The chain couples TRBV7-2 to TRBJ2-7; 9 bases are a match to TRBD2. This CDR3 has 16 amino acids. With 2 bases clipped from V and 0 bases from J, the junction kept 5 bases outside the gene matches. Germline lookup yields CDR1 SGHTA and CDR2 FQGNSA. The CDR3 nucleotides read TGTGCCAGCAGCTTATGGGGTAGCGGGGGCTCCTACGAGCAGTACTTC. Its translation: CASSLWGSGGSYEQYF.

At least ten counts were recorded for this clonotype. This chain joins TRBV5-1 and TRBJ1-1, with 9 nucleotides matching TRBD1. This CDR3 contains 16 residues. Trimming took 3 bases from V and 5 from J; bases not matched to a gene: 11. CDR1 is SGHRS, CDR2 YFSETQ, per germline. CDR3 sequence reads: CASSYSPGQGMTEAFF. The CDR3 nucleotides read TGCGCCAGCAGCTATTCTCCGGGACAGGGTATGACTGAAGCTTTCTTT.

This clonotype has at least ten counts. V gene TRBV5-1 combines with J gene TRBJ2-5; D is tentatively TRBD1 or TRBD2 (5 bases each). The CDR3 consists of 16 residues. CDR1 SGHRS and CDR2 YFSETQ come from the germline V gene. V was cut by 0 bases and J by 7 bases, with 19 bases left in between. CDR3 amino acids: CASSLATGTQTGTQYF. The CDR3 region has the DNA TGCGCCAGCAGCTTGGCGACCGGGACCCAGACGGGGACCCAGTACTTC.

The chain couples TRBV21-1 to TRBJ2-5; TRBD1 is the table's D call, not checked against the DNA. TRBV21-1 is noted as a pseudogene. The length of the CDR3 is 13 residues. The CDR3 sequence: CASSKRAGETQYF. CDR3 sequence (DNA): TGTGCCAGCAGCAAAAGGGCGGGGGAGACCCAGTACTTC.

This clonotype was observed at least ten times. The chain carries TRBV5-5 and TRBJ2-1, with TRBD1 matching over 9 bases. Trimming at V came to 4 bases and at J to 12 bases, leaving 8 bases not matched to a gene. This CDR3 spans 13 amino acids. Germline loops: CDR1 SGHKS, CDR2 YYEKEE (reference sequence). CDR3 loop: CASSMTGGLWQFF. The CDR3 region has the DNA TGTGCCAGCAGCATGACAGGGGGTCTTTGGCAGTTCTTC.

This sequence joins TRBV7-6 and TRBJ2-1; 12 nucleotides align to TRBD2. The CDR3 consists of 18 residues. CDR1 and CDR2 from the germline V gene are SGHVS and FNYEAQ. V was clipped by 1 base and J by 4 bases; unmatched bases: 8. CDR3 in amino acids: CASSLERASGGAYNEQFF. Here the CDR3 DNA reads TGTGCCAGCAGCTTAGAGCGGGCTAGCGGGGGGGCTTACAATGAGCAGTTCTTC. The full variable domain, in which reference TRBV7-6 and TRBJ2-1 provide the parts outside the CDR3, is GAGVSQSPRYKVTKRGQDVALRCDPISGHVSLYWYRQALGQGPEFLTYFNYEAQQDKSGLPNDRFSAERPEGSISTLTIQRTEQRDSAMYRCASSLERASGGAYNEQFFGPGTRLTVL.

This clonotype was seen at least ten times. The CDR3 DNA sequence: TGCGCCAGCAGCCGAGGGAGGGGACAGGGGGCCCGCGAGCAGTACTTC. Translating gives CASSRGRGQGAREQYF. This chain connects TRBV5-1 to TRBJ2-7; 12 nucleotides agree with TRBD1. The CDR3 loop spans 16 amino acids. Germline V gene data show CDR1 as SGHRS and CDR2 as YFSETQ. The junction had 11 bases not matched to a gene; V was cut back by 4 bases and J by 6 bases.

This clonotype was seen many times. The J gene is TRBJ2-3, the V gene TRBV6-5; unclear D gene. The CDR3 sequence is 14 residues long. V lost 8 bases and J 1 base, leaving 13 bases between the germline ends. CDR1 and CDR2 (germline): MNHEY, SVGAGI. The CDR3 DNA reads TGTGCCAGCTGGGGTCCGGACCGCACAGATACGCAGTATTTT. This sequence encodes CASWGPDRTDTQYF.

This clonotype has at least ten counts. The CDR3 sequence: CASSFALGTGELFF. The CDR3 DNA reads as TGCGCCAGCAGCTTCGCTCTAGGAACCGGGGAGCTGTTTTTT. The chain couples TRBV5-1 to TRBJ2-2; no definite D call. Between the trimmed V and J ends, which lost 2 bases and 5 bases, there was a span of 10 bases. Germline CDR1 and CDR2: SGHRS and YFSETQ. The CDR3 is 14 amino acids.